The clone carrying this T cell receptor beta chain was detected only a few times. TCRdb re-processed the PCR reads through MiXCR. This table holds just over 30,000 clones, roughly a fifth found once. The sample comes from a study of metastatic and nonmetastatic thyroid tumors. At the level of the study: Patients with malignant and benign thyroid disease provided blood and tumor or nodule tissue, whose repertoires were compared.

No patient had received any treatment before thyroid surgery. The CDR3 has 14 amino acids. Germline V gene data show CDR1 as MNHNS and CDR2 as SASEGT. V lost 3 bases and J lost 7, with 13 bases in between. The origin of this receptor is a female donor with papillary thyroid cancer or a benign thyroid nodule (not recorded which). Some clones in this sample may be carry-over from other donors' samples. The rearrangement uses TRBV6-1 and TRBJ2-1; tentatively, D is TRBD1 or TRBD2 (7 bases each). Source material: blood. CDR3 bases: TGTGCCAGCAGTGATGCTCAGGGGGGGAATGAGCAGTTCTTC. This gives the protein CASSDAQGGNEQFF.